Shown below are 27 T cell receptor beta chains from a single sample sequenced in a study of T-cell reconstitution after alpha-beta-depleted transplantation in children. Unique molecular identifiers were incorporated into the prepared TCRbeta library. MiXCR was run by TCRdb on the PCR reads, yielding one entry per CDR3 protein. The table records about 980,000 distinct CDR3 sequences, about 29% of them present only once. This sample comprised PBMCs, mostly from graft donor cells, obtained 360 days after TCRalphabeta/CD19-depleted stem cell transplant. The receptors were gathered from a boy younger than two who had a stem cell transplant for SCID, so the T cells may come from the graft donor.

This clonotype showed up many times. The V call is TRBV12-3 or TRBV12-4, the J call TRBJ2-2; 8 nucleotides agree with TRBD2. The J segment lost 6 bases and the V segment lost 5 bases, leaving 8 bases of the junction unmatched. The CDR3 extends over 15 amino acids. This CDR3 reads CASSPSGRGAGELFF. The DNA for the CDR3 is TGTGCCAGCAGTCCCTCAGGGCGGGGGGCCGGGGAGCTGTTTTTT.

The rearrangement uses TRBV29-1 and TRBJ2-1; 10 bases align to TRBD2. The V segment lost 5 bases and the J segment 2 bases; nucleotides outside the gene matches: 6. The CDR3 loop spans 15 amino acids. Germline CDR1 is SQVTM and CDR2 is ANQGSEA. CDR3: CSVRTLAGAYNEQFF. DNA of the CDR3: TGCAGCGTTCGAACCCTAGCGGGGGCCTACAATGAGCAGTTCTTC.

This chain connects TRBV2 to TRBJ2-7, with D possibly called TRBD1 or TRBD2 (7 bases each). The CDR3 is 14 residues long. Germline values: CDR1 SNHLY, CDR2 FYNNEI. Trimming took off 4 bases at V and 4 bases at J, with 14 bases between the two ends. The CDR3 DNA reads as TGTGCCAGCAGTGGTCAGGGGGGGACGTACGAGCAGTACTTC. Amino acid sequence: CASSGQGGTYEQYF.

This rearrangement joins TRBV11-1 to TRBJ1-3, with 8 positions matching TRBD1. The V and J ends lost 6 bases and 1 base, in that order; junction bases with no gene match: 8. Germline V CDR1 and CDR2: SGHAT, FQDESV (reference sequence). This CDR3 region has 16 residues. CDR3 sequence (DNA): TGTGCCAGCAGGACTGAACAGGGGGATTCTGGAAACACCATATATTTT. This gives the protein CASRTEQGDSGNTIYF.

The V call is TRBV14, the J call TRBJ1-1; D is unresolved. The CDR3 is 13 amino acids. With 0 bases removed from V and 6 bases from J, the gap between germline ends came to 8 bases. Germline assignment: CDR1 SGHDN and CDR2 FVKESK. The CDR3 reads CASSQEPYSEAFF. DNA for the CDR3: TGTGCCAGCAGCCAAGAACCGTATTCTGAAGCTTTCTTT.

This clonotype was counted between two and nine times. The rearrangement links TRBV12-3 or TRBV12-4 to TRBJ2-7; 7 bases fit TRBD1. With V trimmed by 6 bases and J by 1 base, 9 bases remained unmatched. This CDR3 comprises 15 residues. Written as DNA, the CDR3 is TGTGCCAGCAGAACAGGGGACCTGATTTCCTACGAGCAGTACTTC. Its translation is CASRTGDLISYEQYF.

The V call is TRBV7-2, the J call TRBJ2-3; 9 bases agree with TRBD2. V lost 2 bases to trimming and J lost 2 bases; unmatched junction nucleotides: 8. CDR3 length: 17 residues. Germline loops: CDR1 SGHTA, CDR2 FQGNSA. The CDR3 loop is CASSLIPAGGDTDTQYF. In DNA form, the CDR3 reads TGTGCCAGCAGCTTAATCCCGGCGGGGGGGGACACAGATACGCAGTATTTT.

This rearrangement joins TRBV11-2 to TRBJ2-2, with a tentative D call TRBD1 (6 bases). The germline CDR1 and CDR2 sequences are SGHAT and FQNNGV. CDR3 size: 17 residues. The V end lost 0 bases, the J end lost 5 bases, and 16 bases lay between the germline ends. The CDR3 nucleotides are TGTGCCAGCAGCTTAGATCGAGGGGGAATGGTTACCGGGGAGCTGTTTTTT. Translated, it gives CASSLDRGGMVTGELFF.

The DNA for the CDR3 is TGTGCCAGCAGCCCATCCGCGGGGTCCCTCTACGAGCAGTACTTC. Translating gives CASSPSAGSLYEQYF. The chain recombines TRBV7-9 with TRBJ2-7, with TRBD2 as a possible D gene (6 bases). Germline CDR1 reads SEHNR; CDR2 reads FQNEAQ (reference sequence). V was pared by 5 bases and J by 3 bases, with 17 bases between. The CDR3 spans 15 residues.

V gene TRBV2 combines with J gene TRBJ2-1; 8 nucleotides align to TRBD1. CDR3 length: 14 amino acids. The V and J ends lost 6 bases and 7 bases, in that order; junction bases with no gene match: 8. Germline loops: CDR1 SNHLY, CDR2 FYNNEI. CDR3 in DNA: TGTGCCAGCAGAGCCGGGACAGGATCGAATGAGCAGTTCTTC. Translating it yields CASRAGTGSNEQFF.

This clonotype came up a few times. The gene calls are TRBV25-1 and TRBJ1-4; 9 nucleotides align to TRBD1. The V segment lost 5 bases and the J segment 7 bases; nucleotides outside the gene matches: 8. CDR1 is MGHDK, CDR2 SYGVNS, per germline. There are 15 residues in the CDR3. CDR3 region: CASSPRTGVGEKLFF. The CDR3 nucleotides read TGTGCCAGCAGTCCACGGACAGGGGTGGGTGAAAAACTGTTTTTT.

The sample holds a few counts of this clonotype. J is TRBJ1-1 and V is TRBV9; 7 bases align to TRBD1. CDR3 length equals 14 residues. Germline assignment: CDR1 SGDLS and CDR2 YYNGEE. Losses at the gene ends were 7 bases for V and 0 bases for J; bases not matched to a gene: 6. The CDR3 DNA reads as TGTGCCAGCGGATCGGGACAGATGAACACTGAAGCTTTCTTT. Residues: CASGSGQMNTEAFF. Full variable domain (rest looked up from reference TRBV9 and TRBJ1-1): DSGVTQTPKHLITATGQRVTLRCSPRSGDLSVYWYQQSLDQGLQFLIQYYNGEERAKGNILERFSAQQFPDLHSELNLSSLELGDSALYFCASGSGQMNTEAFFGQGTRLTVV.

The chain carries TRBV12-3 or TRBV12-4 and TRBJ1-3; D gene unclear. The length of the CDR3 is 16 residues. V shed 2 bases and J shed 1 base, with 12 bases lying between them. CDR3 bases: TGTGCCAGCAGTTTACAGGCCCGAGGGTCTGGAAACACCATATATTTT. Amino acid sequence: CASSLQARGSGNTIYF.

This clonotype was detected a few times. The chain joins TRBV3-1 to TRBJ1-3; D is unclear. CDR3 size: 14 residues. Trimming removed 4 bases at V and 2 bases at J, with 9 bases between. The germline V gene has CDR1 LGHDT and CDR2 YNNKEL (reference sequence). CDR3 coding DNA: TGTGCCAGCAGCCTGGACCCCGCTGGAAACACCATATATTTT. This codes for CASSLDPAGNTIYF.

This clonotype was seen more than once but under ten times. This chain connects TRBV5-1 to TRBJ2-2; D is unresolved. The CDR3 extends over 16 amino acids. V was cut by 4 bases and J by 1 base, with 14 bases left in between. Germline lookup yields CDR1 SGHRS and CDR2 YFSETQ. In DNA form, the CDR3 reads TGCGCCAGCAGCCCTCGGCAGGCCCTGAACACCGGGGAGCTGTTTTTT. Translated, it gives CASSPRQALNTGELFF.

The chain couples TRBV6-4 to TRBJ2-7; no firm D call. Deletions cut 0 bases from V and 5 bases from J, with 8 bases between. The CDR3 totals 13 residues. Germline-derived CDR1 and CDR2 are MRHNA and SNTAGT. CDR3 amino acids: CASSDSVGDEQYF. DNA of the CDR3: TGTGCCAGCAGTGACTCCGTGGGCGACGAGCAGTACTTC.

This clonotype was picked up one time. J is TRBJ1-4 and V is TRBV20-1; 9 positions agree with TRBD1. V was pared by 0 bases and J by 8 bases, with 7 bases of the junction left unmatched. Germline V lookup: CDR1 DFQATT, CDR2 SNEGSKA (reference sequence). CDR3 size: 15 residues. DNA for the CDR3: TGCAGTGCTAGAGAGCGAAACAGGGGGCGGGAAAAACTGTTTTTT. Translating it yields CSARERNRGREKLFF.

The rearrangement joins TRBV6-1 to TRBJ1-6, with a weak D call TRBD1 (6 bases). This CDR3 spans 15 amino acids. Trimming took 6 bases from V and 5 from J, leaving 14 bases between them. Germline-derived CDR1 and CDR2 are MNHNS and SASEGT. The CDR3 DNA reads TGTGCCAGCAGCCGAGGGGGGATAAATAATTCACCCCTCCACTTT. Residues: CASSRGGINNSPLHF.

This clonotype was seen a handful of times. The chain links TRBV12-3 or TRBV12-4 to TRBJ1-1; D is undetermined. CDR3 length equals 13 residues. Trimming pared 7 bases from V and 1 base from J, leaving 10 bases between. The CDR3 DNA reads TGTGCCAGCACCTCCCCCGGGAACACTGAAGCTTTCTTT. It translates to CASTSPGNTEAFF.

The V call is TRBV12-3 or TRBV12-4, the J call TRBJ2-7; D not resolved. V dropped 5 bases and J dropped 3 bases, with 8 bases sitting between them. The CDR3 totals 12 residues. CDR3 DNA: TGTGCCAGCAGTCCCCGACACTACGAGCAGTACTTC. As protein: CASSPRHYEQYF.

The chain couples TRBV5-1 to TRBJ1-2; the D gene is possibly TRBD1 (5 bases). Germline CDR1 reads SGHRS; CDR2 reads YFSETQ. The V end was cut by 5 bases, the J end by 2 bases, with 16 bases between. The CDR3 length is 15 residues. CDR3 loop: CASSHQGSWNYGYTF. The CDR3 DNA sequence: TGCGCCAGCAGTCATCAGGGTTCATGGAACTATGGCTACACCTTC.

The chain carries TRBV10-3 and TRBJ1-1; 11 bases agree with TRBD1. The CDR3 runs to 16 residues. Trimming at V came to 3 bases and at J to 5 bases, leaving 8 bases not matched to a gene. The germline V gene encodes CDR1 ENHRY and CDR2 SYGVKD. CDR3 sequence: CAISESPGQGGTEAFF. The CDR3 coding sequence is TGTGCCATCAGTGAATCCCCGGGACAGGGGGGGACTGAAGCTTTCTTT.

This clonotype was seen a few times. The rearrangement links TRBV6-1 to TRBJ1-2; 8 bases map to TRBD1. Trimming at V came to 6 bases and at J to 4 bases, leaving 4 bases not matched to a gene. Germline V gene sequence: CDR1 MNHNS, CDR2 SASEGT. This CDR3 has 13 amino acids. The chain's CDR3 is CASRKQGVYGYTF. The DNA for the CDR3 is TGTGCCAGCAGGAAACAGGGGGTCTATGGCTACACCTTC.

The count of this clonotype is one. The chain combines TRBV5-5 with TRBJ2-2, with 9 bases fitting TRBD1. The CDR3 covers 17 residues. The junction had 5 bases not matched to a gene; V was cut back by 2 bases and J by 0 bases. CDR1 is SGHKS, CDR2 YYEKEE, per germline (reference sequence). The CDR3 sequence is CASSFPGQGANTGELFF. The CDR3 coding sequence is TGTGCCAGCAGCTTTCCGGGACAGGGAGCGAACACCGGGGAGCTGTTTTTT. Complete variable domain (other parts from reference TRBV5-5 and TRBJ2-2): DAGVTQSPTHLIKTRGQQVTLRCSPISGHKSVSWYQQVLGQGPQFIFQYYEKEERGRGNFPDRFSARQFPNYSSELNVNALLLGDSALYLCASSFPGQGANTGELFFGEGSRLTVL.

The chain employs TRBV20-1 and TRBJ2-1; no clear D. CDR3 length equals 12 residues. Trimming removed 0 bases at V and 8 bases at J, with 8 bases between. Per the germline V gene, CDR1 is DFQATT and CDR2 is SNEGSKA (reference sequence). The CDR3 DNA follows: TGCAGTGCTAGAGATCTGGGTCATGAGCAGTTCTTC. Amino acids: CSARDLGHEQFF.

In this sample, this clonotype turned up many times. The CDR3 here is CASSLGTSGKETQYF. The CDR3 nucleotides are TGTGCCAGCAGCTTAGGGACTAGCGGCAAAGAGACCCAGTACTTC. This rearrangement joins TRBV7-8 to TRBJ2-5; 10 nucleotides agree with TRBD2. J was trimmed by 3 bases and V by 1 base; bases with no gene match: 2. The CDR3 has 15 amino acids. Germline V gives CDR1 SGHVS, CDR2 FQNEAQ.

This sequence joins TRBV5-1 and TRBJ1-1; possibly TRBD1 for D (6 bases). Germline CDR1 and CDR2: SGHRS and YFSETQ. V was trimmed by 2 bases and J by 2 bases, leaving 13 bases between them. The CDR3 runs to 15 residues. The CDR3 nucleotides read TGCGCCAGCAGCTTCACGGCAGGGGCTAACACTGAAGCTTTCTTT. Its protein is CASSFTAGANTEAFF.